This record concerns one T cell receptor beta chain sequence. This entry is derived from a study of blood T cell repertoires in COVID-19. V shed 3 bases and J 4 bases; nucleotides not matched to a gene: 9. The CDR3 contains 16 residues. The germline V gene encodes CDR1 SGHTA and CDR2 FQGNSA. The repertoire was sequenced with immunoSEQ multiplex PCR; TCRdb's copy has only in-frame clones and lacks some. The data contain 300,000 to 450,000 clones, roughly 77% of them singletons. The receptor was isolated from a human donor with acute or convalescent COVID-19. The donor label of this sample is uncertain. The chain uses TRBV7-2 and TRBJ1-3; TRBD1 matches at 7 bases. Sequencing was carried out using peripheral blood. CDR3 amino acids: CASSFHRGTSGNTIYF. The CDR3 bases are TGTGCCAGCAGCTTCCACAGGGGAACGTCCGGAAACACCATATATTTT. Full variable domain (outside the CDR3, taken from reference TRBV7-2 and TRBJ1-3): GAGVSQSPSNKVTEKGKDVELRCDPISGHTALYWYRQSLGQGLEFLIYFQGNSAPDKSGLPSDRFSAERTGGSVSTLTIQRTQQEDSAVYLCASSFHRGTSGNTIYFGEGSWLTVV.